Shown below are 30 T cell receptor beta chains from a single sample sequenced in a study of beta chain features in type 1 diabetes. Investigators reverse transcribed all isolated RNA, so they sequenced expressed TCRB transcripts. Profiled with immunoSEQ multiplex PCR; TCRdb holds only in-frame clones, not every one. This table has over 25,000 clones, 49% appearing once. Study-level findings and limits: Shorter TCRB CDR3s, moderately but significantly so, were found in Type 1 diabetes patients in all four CD4+ subsets.

The antigens for these receptors are not known. Sample: stem cell memory CD4+ T cells from blood. Every receptor here comes from a man between 25 and 39 years old with type 1 diabetes.

This clone has just a few counts. The V and J genes are TRBV5-1 and TRBJ1-1, with 9 bases lining up with TRBD1. The CDR3 sequence is 14 residues long. V shed 4 bases, J shed 4 bases, and the junction held 5 bases outside the gene matches. The germline gives CDR1 SGHRS, CDR2 YFSETQ. CDR3 DNA sequence: TGCGCCAGCAGCCCACAGGGGGCAGGCACTGAAGCTTTCTTT. Translation: CASSPQGAGTEAFF.

The chain is built from TRBV23-1 and TRBJ1-2; 7 nucleotides line up with TRBD1. TRBV23-1 is marked as an open reading frame, function uncertain. Trimming at V came to 0 bases and at J to 8 bases, leaving 6 bases not matched to a gene. This CDR3 comprises 14 residues. DNA of the CDR3: TGCGCCAGCAGTCAATCGGGCAGGGGGAGGGGCTACACCTTC. Encoded protein: CASSQSGRGRGYTF.

This clone was seen a handful of times. The chain is built from TRBV5-4 and TRBJ2-3; D not resolved. CDR1 is SGHNT, CDR2 YYREEE, per germline (reference sequence). CDR3 size: 17 residues. V lost 0 bases and J 1 base, leaving 15 bases between the germline ends. This chain's CDR3 is CASSLGSSPPRTDTQYF. In DNA, the CDR3 is TGTGCCAGCAGCTTGGGGAGTTCGCCCCCCCGCACAGATACGCAGTATTTT.

The V call is TRBV10-3, the J call TRBJ2-1; TRBD2 matches 10 bases. With 7 bases clipped from V and 6 bases from J, the junction kept 6 bases outside the gene matches. The CDR3 extends over 14 amino acids. Germline V gene data show CDR1 as ENHRY and CDR2 as SYGVKD. CDR3 loop: CAIIASGRVNEQFF. For the CDR3, the DNA is TGTGCCATCATTGCTAGCGGGAGAGTCAATGAGCAGTTCTTC.

The chain employs TRBV6-6 and TRBJ2-2; perhaps TRBD1 as D (6 bases). V was pared by 8 bases and J by 1 base, with 8 bases between. The CDR3 has 13 residues. From germline, CDR1 is MNHNY and CDR2 SVGAGI (reference sequence). As DNA, the CDR3 is TGTGCCAGCGGACAGAAGAACACCGGGGAGCTGTTTTTT. It specifies CASGQKNTGELFF.

This chain connects TRBV5-4 to TRBJ2-1; 8 bases fit TRBD2. Germline-derived CDR1 and CDR2 are SGHNT and YYREEE (reference sequence). This CDR3 contains 15 residues. V was clipped by 4 bases and J by 10 bases; unmatched bases: 13. The CDR3 region is CASSLRTSPMREQFF. The DNA of the CDR3 is TGTGCCAGCAGCCTCCGGACTAGCCCGATGCGAGAGCAGTTCTTC.

The chain links TRBV2 to TRBJ1-6; weak D call: TRBD1 (5 bases). The CDR3 has 16 amino acids. The germline gives CDR1 SNHLY, CDR2 FYNNEI. Trimming took off 1 base at V and 5 bases at J, with 12 bases between the two ends. CDR3 in DNA: TGTGCCAGCAGTGAAGAGGGGTCCGCCAATAATTCACCCCTCCACTTT. This encodes CASSEEGSANNSPLHF.

The chain couples TRBV19 to TRBJ1-5, with D possibly TRBD1 on 5 matching bases. The CDR3 spans 15 residues. With 4 bases removed from V and 2 bases from J, the gap between germline ends came to 12 bases. Looked up from germline, CDR1 is LNHDA and CDR2 is SQIVND (reference sequence). CDR3: CASSTGTLGNQPQHF. The CDR3 region has the DNA TGTGCCAGTAGTACTGGGACTTTGGGCAATCAGCCCCAGCATTTT.

This chain joins TRBV5-1 and TRBJ2-3; 9 bases align to TRBD2. The CDR3 loop spans 18 amino acids. CDR1 is SGHRS, CDR2 YFSETQ, per germline. J was trimmed by 3 bases and V by 4 bases; bases with no gene match: 15. The CDR3: CASSLDGGREGQTDTQYF. In nucleotides, the CDR3 is TGCGCCAGCAGCCTCGATGGTGGGCGGGAGGGCCAAACAGATACGCAGTATTTT.

This chain uses TRBV5-1 with TRBJ2-5, with 9 bases matching TRBD1. Trimming took 8 bases from V and 2 from J; bases not matched to a gene: 4. The CDR3 loop spans 13 amino acids. Per germline, CDR1 SGHRS and CDR2 YFSETQ. The CDR3 loop reads CASRTGAQETQYF. The CDR3 nucleotides are TGCGCCAGTCGGACAGGGGCGCAAGAGACCCAGTACTTC.

This chain joins TRBV2 and TRBJ2-7, with 11 bases matching TRBD2. The CDR3 contains 15 residues. The ends lost 7 bases at V and 3 bases at J; junction bases unmatched: 8. Looked up from germline, CDR1 is SNHLY and CDR2 is FYNNEI. CDR3 nucleotides: TGTGCCAGCAAGACTACTAGCGGGAGCGACTACGAGCAGTACTTC. As protein: CASKTTSGSDYEQYF.

The chain recombines TRBV25-1 with TRBJ1-1; no clear D. The CDR3 has 13 amino acids. V was trimmed by 4 bases and J by 1 base, leaving 7 bases between them. Germline V gene lookup returns CDR1 MGHDK and CDR2 SYGVNS. The DNA for the CDR3 is TGTGCCAGCAGTGTGTCAGGGAACACTGAAGCTTTCTTT. It translates to CASSVSGNTEAFF.

This clone was counted a few times. The chain is built from TRBV11-2 and TRBJ2-5; D is perhaps TRBD2 (5 bases). CDR1 and CDR2 (germline): SGHAT, FQNNGV. This CDR3 is built from 14 residues. The ends were cut back, 4 bases at V and 5 bases at J, with 14 bases in the middle. The CDR3 DNA sequence: TGTGCCAGCAGCTCCCAACCCGGGGTCGAGACCCAGTACTTC. Translation: CASSSQPGVETQYF.

This clone showed up just a few times. J is TRBJ2-3 and V is TRBV4-2, with TRBD1 as a possible D gene (6 bases). The germline V gene encodes CDR1 LGHNA and CDR2 YNFKEQ. The CDR3 totals 16 residues. V dropped 0 bases and J dropped 1 base, with 11 bases sitting between them. In DNA, the CDR3 is TGTGCCAGCAGCCAAGAACGAGGGGGAGGCACAGATACGCAGTATTTT. It specifies CASSQERGGGTDTQYF.

J is TRBJ1-5 and V is TRBV2, with a tentative D call TRBD1 (6 bases). Trimming stripped 1 base from V and 6 bases from J, with 13 bases between. The CDR3 consists of 15 residues. Germline values: CDR1 SNHLY, CDR2 FYNNEI. The CDR3 loop is CASSEGTARIQPQHF. CDR3 DNA: TGTGCCAGCAGTGAAGGGACAGCCAGAATTCAGCCCCAGCATTTT.

This clone came up a few times. The genes are TRBV29-1 and TRBJ2-7; 10 bases fit TRBD2. The CDR3 spans 13 residues. Germline-derived CDR1 and CDR2 are SQVTM and ANQGSEA. V gave up 2 bases and J gave up 2 bases; unmatched junction bases: 0. The DNA for the CDR3 is TGCAGCGTTGAAACTAGCGGGACCTACGAGCAGTACTTC. Translation: CSVETSGTYEQYF.

The chain employs TRBV6-4 and TRBJ2-7, with TRBD2 matching 14 bases. CDR3 length equals 18 residues. V shed 8 bases, J shed 0 bases, and the junction held 12 bases outside the gene matches. Germline-derived CDR1 and CDR2 are MRHNA and SNTAGT. CDR3 nucleotide sequence: TGTGCCAGCCCTAGAGGCGGGACTAGCGGGAGAAACTCCTACGAGCAGTACTTC. It codes for CASPRGGTSGRNSYEQYF.

The rearrangement uses TRBV5-1 and TRBJ2-5, with 10 bases fitting TRBD1. The DNA end favors TRBJ2-7, so the J call may be wrong. Germline-derived CDR1 and CDR2 are SGHRS and YFSETQ. The CDR3 consists of 14 residues. CDR3 coding DNA: TGCGCCAGCAAGCCCGGGACAGGGGACGGCGAGCAGTACTTC. Translation: CASKPGTGDGEQYF.

This sequence joins TRBV4-1 and TRBJ1-5; maybe TRBD1 (5 bases). V was cut by 4 bases and J by 4 bases, with 11 bases left in between. Germline V gene sequence: CDR1 MGHRA, CDR2 YSYEKL. CDR3 size: 14 residues. CDR3 protein: CASSRQGRNQPQHF. CDR3 in DNA: TGCGCCAGCAGCCGGCAGGGTCGAAATCAGCCCCAGCATTTT.

This chain links TRBV6-5 with TRBJ2-7; D may be TRBD2 (5 bases). The CDR3 has 11 amino acids. The germline V gene has CDR1 MNHEY and CDR2 SVGAGI. V lost 6 bases and J 4 bases, leaving 7 bases between the germline ends. CDR3 sequence (DNA): TGTGCCAGCAGAGAGCGGTACGAGCAGTACTTC. Its protein product is CASRERYEQYF.

The chain joins TRBV2 to TRBJ1-2, with 7 positions matching TRBD1. V shed 5 bases, J shed 8 bases, and the junction held 11 bases outside the gene matches. CDR1 and CDR2 from the germline V gene are SNHLY and FYNNEI. CDR3 length: 14 amino acids. The CDR3 DNA is TGTGCCAGCAGTACGGGACAGACCTCGCGGGGCTACACCTTC. Protein: CASSTGQTSRGYTF.

This clone was seen just once. The chain uses TRBV6-1 and TRBJ1-1; D unresolved. CDR3 length: 13 amino acids. In germline, CDR1 is MNHNS, CDR2 SASEGT. Trimming took off 5 bases at V and 7 bases at J, with 14 bases between the two ends. CDR3 sequence reads: CASSLGWRNEAFF. In DNA, the CDR3 is TGTGCCAGCAGTCTCGGGTGGAGAAATGAAGCTTTCTTT.

A single count supports this clone. The chain joins TRBV19 to TRBJ2-7, with 7 nucleotides matching TRBD1. The CDR3 has 14 amino acids. The germline V gene has CDR1 LNHDA and CDR2 SQIVND (reference sequence). Trimming took 6 bases from V and 10 from J; bases not matched to a gene: 15. CDR3 sequence (DNA): TGTGCCAGTAGCGACCTGGGACAGTCAGGGATACAGTACTTC. This codes for CASSDLGQSGIQYF.

This sequence joins TRBV18 and TRBJ1-1; 8 bases align to TRBD1. CDR3 length equals 15 residues. Germline V CDR1 and CDR2: KGHSH, LQKENI. Trimming cost V 4 bases and J 1 base; bases outside gene matches: 5. CDR3 bases: TGTGCCAGCTCACGACGCGACAGGGGGAACACTGAAGCTTTCTTT. It translates to CASSRRDRGNTEAFF.

CDR3 amino acids: CASSLIPSYNEQFF. CDR3 sequence (DNA): TGTGCCAGCAGCTTAATCCCTAGTTACAATGAGCAGTTCTTC. The chain combines TRBV7-2 with TRBJ2-1; D is uncertain. This CDR3 contains 14 residues. Deletions cut 2 bases from V and 4 bases from J, with 9 bases between. CDR1 and CDR2 (germline): SGHTA, FQGNSA.

The chain is built from TRBV19 and TRBJ2-7; a weak D match, TRBD2 (6 bases). V was clipped by 7 bases and J by 4 bases, with 14 bases between them. Germline V lookup: CDR1 LNHDA, CDR2 SQIVND (reference sequence). This CDR3 is 13 amino acids long. The CDR3 nucleotides are TGTGCCAGTACACCCCAGGAGGGATACGAGCAGTACTTC. Translation gives CASTPQEGYEQYF.

The V and J genes are TRBV11-2 and TRBJ2-1, with TRBD2 matching 7 bases. CDR1 SGHAT and CDR2 FQNNGV come from the germline V gene. The length of the CDR3 is 16 residues. V was pared by 4 bases and J by 4 bases, with 10 bases of the junction left unmatched. The CDR3: CASSSISRGVYNEQFF. As DNA, the CDR3 is TGTGCCAGCAGCTCCATCTCACGGGGGGTGTACAATGAGCAGTTCTTC.

J is TRBJ2-3 and V is TRBV5-1; 9 bases map to TRBD1. The CDR3 is made up of 16 amino acids. V trimming: 3 bases; J trimming: 3 bases; junction bases outside the gene matches: 8. Germline CDR1 is SGHRS and CDR2 is YFSETQ. The chain's CDR3 is CASSSQGQGPTDTQYF. The DNA for the CDR3 is TGCGCCAGCAGCTCCCAAGGACAGGGGCCGACAGATACGCAGTATTTT.

This clone has a handful of counts. The chain links TRBV7-2 to TRBJ2-1, with TRBD1 matching 8 bases. Germline CDR1 and CDR2: SGHTA and FQGNSA. The CDR3 extends over 15 amino acids. V was clipped by 1 base and J by 12 bases; unmatched bases: 11. The CDR3 nucleotides read TGTGCCAGCAGCTTAGACCAGGGGGCTCACAACACGCAGTTCTTC. Translated, it gives CASSLDQGAHNTQFF.

V is TRBV5-1 and J is TRBJ1-6, with D perhaps matching TRBD1 (5 bases). CDR3 size: 14 residues. V shed 4 bases and J shed 9 bases, with 14 bases lying between them. CDR1 SGHRS and CDR2 YFSETQ come from the germline V gene. The CDR3 DNA sequence: TGCGCCAGCAGCCCCATCGACAGAGCTTCACCCCTCCACTTT. Encoded protein: CASSPIDRASPLHF.